Following are 19 T cell receptor beta chains from one sample sequenced in a study of CD8+CD57+ T cells in acquired aplastic anemia. Patients picked for sequencing had shown CD8+CD57+ cell expansion detected by flow cytometry. CDR3 and TCR beta VDJ profiling relied on a genomic DNA template. TCRdb re-derived calls from the reads in MiXCR, one entry per CDR3 protein. The sample holds 150,000 to 200,000 distinct CDR3 sequences, more than 45% seen once. The sequenced sample consisted of sorted CD4+, CD8+, or CD8+CD57+ T cells (not recorded which) from PBMCs. All receptors derive from a human donor with aplastic anemia.

This clonotype was observed a handful of times. The chain uses TRBV6-5 and TRBJ1-1; 7 bases line up with TRBD1. The CDR3 sequence is 15 residues long. V shed 3 bases and J 5 bases; nucleotides not matched to a gene: 9. In germline, CDR1 is MNHEY, CDR2 SVGAGI. The CDR3 nucleotides are TGTGCCAGCAGTTATTATGGAGGGGGCAGGACTGAAGCTTTCTTT. Its protein product is CASSYYGGGRTEAFF.

This clonotype occurred many times. The V and J genes are TRBV20-1 and TRBJ1-2; D might be TRBD1 (6 bases). This CDR3 region has 14 residues. Germline V gene sequence: CDR1 DFQATT, CDR2 SNEGSKA (reference sequence). Trimming shortened V by 6 bases and J by 8 bases, and 22 bases separated the two germline ends. For the CDR3, the DNA is TGCAGTGCCACCCTCCCGACAGGCGCGGGGGGCTACACCTTC. Encoded protein: CSATLPTGAGGYTF.

In this sample, this clonotype turned up once. A much larger clone lies one base from this, so it may be a read error. The CDR3 bases are TGCGCCAGCAGCCAAGAGAGCACAGGGGGCACCACTGAAGCTCTCTTT. Encoded protein: CASSQESTGGTTEALF. The V and J genes are TRBV4-1 and TRBJ1-1; 9 bases map to TRBD1. The CDR3 consists of 16 residues. CDR1 is MGHRA and CDR2 is YSYEKL in the germline V gene.

The chain is built from TRBV30 and TRBJ1-5, with D maybe TRBD1 (5 bases). Germline V gene data show CDR1 as GTSNPN and CDR2 as SVGIG (reference sequence). Trimming cost V 1 base and J 5 bases, with 12 bases left between them. The CDR3 sequence is 14 residues long. The CDR3 loop reads CAWSAPGYDQPQHF. CDR3 in DNA: TGTGCCTGGAGTGCCCCAGGGTATGATCAGCCCCAGCATTTT.

V gene TRBV10-2 combines with J gene TRBJ1-1; tentatively, D is TRBD1 (5 bases). The CDR3 extends over 13 amino acids. Trimming took 4 bases from V and 8 from J, leaving 14 bases between them. Germline values: CDR1 WSHSY, CDR2 SAAADI. CDR3 sequence reads: CASSVGAQGEAFF. CDR3 DNA: TGCGCCAGCAGTGTAGGGGCGCAAGGGGAAGCTTTCTTT.

V gene TRBV7-8 combines with J gene TRBJ2-5, with 8 bases that match TRBD2. Unmatched junction bases numbered 8, after V lost 3 bases and J lost 5 bases. The CDR3 is made up of 15 amino acids. Germline-derived CDR1 and CDR2 are SGHVS and FQNEAQ. The CDR3 DNA sequence: TGTGCCAGCAGCTTTCAAGCGGGAGTGGGGGAGACCCAGTACTTC. Amino acid sequence: CASSFQAGVGETQYF.

CDR3 in amino acids: CSVEDRDRGRHNEQFF. The CDR3 coding sequence is TGCAGCGTTGAAGATCGGGACAGGGGGAGACACAATGAGCAGTTCTTC. The chain employs TRBV29-1 and TRBJ2-1; TRBD1 matches 11 bases. The J segment lost 5 bases and the V segment lost 0 bases, leaving 6 bases of the junction unmatched. Germline V gives CDR1 SQVTM, CDR2 ANQGSEA. The CDR3 runs 16 residues.

This clonotype was picked up one time. The chain carries TRBV10-1 and TRBJ2-2; TRBD1 might be the D (6 bases). V shed 3 bases and J shed 5 bases, with 7 bases lying between them. The V gene's germline CDR1 is WNHNN and CDR2 SYGVQD (reference sequence). CDR3 length equals 13 residues. This CDR3 reads CASSDRGTGELFF. The CDR3 nucleotides are TGCGCCAGCAGTGACAGGGGAACCGGGGAGCTGTTTTTT.

V and J are TRBV9 and TRBJ1-3; the match to TRBD1 covers 8 bases. Germline trimming cut 0 bases from V and 4 bases from J; bases unmatched to any gene: 6. The CDR3 contains 16 residues. Per germline, CDR1 SGDLS and CDR2 YYNGEE. CDR3 sequence: CASSVDTQGDGNTIYF. Here the CDR3 DNA reads TGTGCCAGCAGCGTAGATACACAGGGGGACGGAAACACCATATATTTT.

The chain has TRBV10-3 and TRBJ1-2, with 9 bases identical to TRBD1. Germline lookup yields CDR1 ENHRY and CDR2 SYGVKD. V was pared by 6 bases and J by 12 bases, with 8 bases of the junction left unmatched. There are 12 residues in the CDR3. Here the CDR3 reads CAISRPGTGNTF. CDR3 in DNA: TGTGCCATCAGCCGTCCCGGGACAGGGAACACCTTC.

This clonotype was observed many times. The chain recombines TRBV15 with TRBJ1-2; 12 bases align to TRBD1. The germline V gene encodes CDR1 LNHNV and CDR2 YYDKDF (reference sequence). V dropped 0 bases and J dropped 7; count of bases not matched to a gene: 9. The CDR3 runs 17 residues. DNA of the CDR3: TGTGCCACCAGCAGAGATTATTCGGGACAGGGGGCGAGTGGCTACACCTTC. It codes for CATSRDYSGQGASGYTF.

This clonotype occurred a few times. The chain joins TRBV15 to TRBJ1-2; 7 bases are a match to TRBD1. This CDR3 region has 14 residues. V shed 0 bases, J shed 5 bases, and the junction held 3 bases outside the gene matches. Germline values: CDR1 LNHNV, CDR2 YYDKDF (reference sequence). CDR3 protein: CATSRDGGQYGYTF. DNA for the CDR3: TGTGCCACCAGCAGAGATGGGGGACAGTATGGCTACACCTTC.

The rearrangement joins TRBV6-1 to TRBJ2-1, with no clear D. CDR1 is MNHNS and CDR2 is SASEGT in the germline V gene. The V gene lost 1 base and the J gene lost 0 bases, with 16 bases spanning the gap. CDR3 length: 18 amino acids. This CDR3 reads CASSEGGPLESSYNEQFF. The CDR3 nucleotides are TGTGCCAGCAGTGAAGGAGGCCCCTTGGAGAGCTCCTACAATGAGCAGTTCTTC.

A single count supports this clonotype. At one end, the junction sequence differs from germline, possibly due to a read error. The rearrangement joins TRBV10-3 to TRBJ1-1, with TRBD1 matching 9 bases. The CDR3 has 15 amino acids. Germline loops: CDR1 ENHRY, CDR2 SYGVKD. The CDR3 DNA reads TGTGCCAGCAGTTACGCGGGACAGGGAGACACTGAAGCTTTCTTT. Translation: CASSYAGQGDTEAFF.

To note about this clonotype: The junction does not match germline at one end; this may be a read error. The chain has TRBV6-1 and TRBJ1-1; TRBD1 agrees at 7 bases. Germline V gene lookup returns CDR1 MNHNS and CDR2 SASEGT. This CDR3 is built from 13 residues. The CDR3 region has the DNA TGTGCCCGCAGCAGTGACAGGGACACTGAAGCTTTCTTT. This sequence encodes CARSSDRDTEAFF.

This clonotype came up many times. The conserved closing phenylalanine or tryptophan is absent in this CDR3, likely reflecting a read error. The chain recombines TRBV9 with TRBJ2-5; D unresolved. The CDR3 has 13 residues. Germline V gene lookup returns CDR1 SGDLS and CDR2 YYNGEE. V dropped 2 bases and J dropped 3 bases, with 8 bases sitting between them. The CDR3 loop reads CASSVRSEETQYS. The CDR3 nucleotides are TGTGCCAGCAGCGTTCGATCCGAAGAGACCCAGTACTCC.

The gene calls are TRBV14 and TRBJ2-1; possibly TRBD1 or TRBD2 for D (6 bases each). Germline V lookup: CDR1 SGHDN, CDR2 FVKESK. With 5 bases removed from V and 2 bases from J, the gap between germline ends came to 13 bases. This CDR3 spans 15 amino acids. Written as DNA, the CDR3 is TGTGCCAGCAGCAAGGGGGGAACCACCTACAATGAGCAGTTCTTC. It is translated as CASSKGGTTYNEQFF.

A few counts support this clonotype. This chain uses TRBV20-1 with TRBJ2-7, with 12 bases matching TRBD2. This CDR3 comprises 14 residues. The trim removed 5 bases at V and 6 bases at J, leaving 8 bases unmatched. From germline, CDR1 is DFQATT and CDR2 SNEGSKA (reference sequence). The DNA of the CDR3 is TGCAGTGCTGGGCGACTAGCGGGAGCCGGCGAGCAGTACTTC. This gives the protein CSAGRLAGAGEQYF.

The chain couples TRBV24-1 to TRBJ2-5; 12 bases line up with TRBD2. CDR3 length: 15 residues. CDR1 KGHDR and CDR2 SFDVKD come from the germline V gene. The V segment lost 3 bases and the J segment 6 bases; nucleotides outside the gene matches: 4. CDR3 residues: CATSDTTSGRKTQYF. CDR3 nucleotide sequence: TGTGCCACCAGTGATACAACTAGCGGGAGGAAGACCCAGTACTTC.